The rows below give T cell receptor beta chains drawn from one sample of a study. From the RT-PCR reads, TCRdb called clonotypes with MiXCR, one entry per CDR3 protein. The table shows more than 600,000 distinct CDR3 sequences, with more than 13% occurring only once. The sample taken for sequencing was memory CD4+ T cells from blood. Receptors were obtained from a female donor in good health, serving as a healthy control. CDR3s include the opening cysteine and the closing phenylalanine or tryptophan. Each record gives: J gene, V gene, clone size, CDR3 protein. Clone size is given for some rows only: seen once, a few or many times, or a class if the clone is expanded.

>TRBJ1-2|TRBV7-8|many
CASSLPPGGGYTF
>TRBJ1-1|TRBV20-1|NA
CSAVQGVGTEAFF
>TRBJ2-2|TRBV12-3/TRBV12-4|few
CASSTQGPGELFF
>TRBJ2-2|TRBV5-1|many
CASSRKDSTGELFF
>TRBJ2-1|TRBV15|NA
CATSRDRINEKFF
>TRBJ1-6|TRBV5-6|few
CASRTGQGDTSPLHF
>TRBJ1-2|TRBV12-3/TRBV12-4|few
CASSFSGTVYGYTF
>TRBJ2-7|TRBV10-3|many
CAISVHPYEQYF
>TRBJ2-3|TRBV5-1|many
CASSQGGTDTQYF
>TRBJ1-1|TRBV7-2|few
CASSLSLNRDRGLTFF
>TRBJ2-5|TRBV11-2|few
CASSTDRAAETQYF
>TRBJ1-5|TRBV2|NA
CASSEALGDNQPQHF
>TRBJ2-5|TRBV18|NA
CASSPIAGSQETQYF
>TRBJ2-5|TRBV7-9|NA
CASSPDRGRENQETQYF
>TRBJ2-7|TRBV19|NA
CASSANRGTYEQYF
>TRBJ2-5|TRBV5-1|many
CASSLGRTEGPRGNF
>TRBJ2-3|TRBV5-1|few
CASSSALGLAGRVADTQYF
>TRBJ1-2|TRBV12-3/TRBV12-4|NA
CASSLNGWIYGYTF
>TRBJ2-3|TRBV7-8|many
CASSPRLAGVGDTQYF
>TRBJ2-7|TRBV4-1|NA
CASSQDWGTGKQYF
>TRBJ2-1|TRBV5-8|few
CASSLRSLAGEGEQFF
>TRBJ2-7|TRBV27|NA
CASTNGQGAYEQYF
>TRBJ2-7|TRBV12-3/TRBV12-4|NA
CASSNDRVSYEQYF
>TRBJ1-5|TRBV20-1|many
CSARMDENQPQHF
>TRBJ1-3|TRBV12-3/TRBV12-4|few
CASSMTASGNTIYF
>TRBJ2-5|TRBV6-1|NA
CASSGIPGETQYF
>TRBJ2-2|TRBV7-2|NA
CASSPGRFELFF
>TRBJ1-1|TRBV5-1|many
CASSLGRDTEAFF
>TRBJ1-5|TRBV28|NA
CASSLDQRADQPQHF
>TRBJ1-1|TRBV2|NA
CASTMPRLGGAFF
>TRBJ2-5|TRBV27|many
CASRIGVEYSTQYF
>TRBJ2-5|TRBV10-2|few
CASSGEARGTQYF
>TRBJ2-1|TRBV7-2|many
CASRPGTGVDEQFF
>TRBJ2-3|TRBV6-5|many
CASYSPRGRTDTQYF
>TRBJ1-1|TRBV12-3/TRBV12-4|NA
CASSWGVGDTEAFF
>TRBJ2-7|TRBV6-5|NA
CASQTSLAGGYEQYF
>TRBJ2-1|TRBV27|NA
CASSAGTWSYNEQFF
>TRBJ2-1|TRBV6-5|many
CASYRGLPTNEQFF
>TRBJ2-1|TRBV5-1|many
CASSPTTRALTSRREDNEQFF
>TRBJ2-3|TRBV6-2/TRBV6-3|NA
CASSSLSGGRPDTQYF
>TRBJ2-5|TRBV24-1|many
CATSDGTPGRETQYF
>TRBJ1-2|TRBV27|many
CASSPRGGYGYTF
>TRBJ1-1|TRBV6-2/TRBV6-3|few
CASSYGPLRGRIQAFF
>TRBJ2-7|TRBV27|many
CASSWDRASYEQYF
>TRBJ2-2|TRBV12-3/TRBV12-4|NA
CASRGDRGRGELFF
>TRBJ2-1|TRBV5-1|many
CASSLALRGGEQFF
>TRBJ2-6|TRBV28|few
CASSLLGQGSSGANVLTF
>TRBJ1-6|TRBV12-3/TRBV12-4|few
CASSGRTSPLHF
>TRBJ2-1|TRBV6-5|few
CASVGYREQFF
>TRBJ1-5|TRBV5-6|few
CASSGRTGTGGRNQPQHF
>TRBJ1-1|TRBV6-6|few
CASGTDLNTEAFF
>TRBJ2-7|TRBV20-1|many
CSTIDPRGGYEQYF
>TRBJ1-2|TRBV5-5|NA
CASSSLDRGYHGGYTF
>TRBJ2-1|TRBV20-1|few
CSATIAGHSYNEQFF